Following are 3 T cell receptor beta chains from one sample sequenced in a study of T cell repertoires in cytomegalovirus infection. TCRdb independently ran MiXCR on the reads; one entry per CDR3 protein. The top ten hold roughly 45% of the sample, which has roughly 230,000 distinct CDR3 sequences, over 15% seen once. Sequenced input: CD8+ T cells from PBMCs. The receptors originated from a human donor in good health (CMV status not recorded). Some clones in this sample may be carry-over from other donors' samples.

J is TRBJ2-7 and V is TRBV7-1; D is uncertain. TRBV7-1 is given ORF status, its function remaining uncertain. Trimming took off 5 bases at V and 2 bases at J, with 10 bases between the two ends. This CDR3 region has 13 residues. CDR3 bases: TGTGCCAGCAGCGACGCACAGCCCTACGAGCAGTACTTC. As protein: CASSDAQPYEQYF.

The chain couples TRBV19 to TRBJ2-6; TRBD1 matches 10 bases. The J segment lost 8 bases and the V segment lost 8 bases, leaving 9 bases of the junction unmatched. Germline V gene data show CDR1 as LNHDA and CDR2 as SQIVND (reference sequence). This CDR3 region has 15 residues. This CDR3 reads CASYEGQGDPNVLTF. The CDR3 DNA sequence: TGTGCCAGTTATGAAGGACAGGGGGATCCCAACGTCCTGACTTTC.

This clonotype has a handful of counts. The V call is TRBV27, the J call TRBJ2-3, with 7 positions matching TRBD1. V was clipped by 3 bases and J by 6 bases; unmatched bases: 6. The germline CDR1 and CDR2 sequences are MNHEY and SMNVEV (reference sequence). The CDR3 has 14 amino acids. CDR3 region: CASSLGQRRDTQYF. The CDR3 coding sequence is TGTGCCAGCAGTTTGGGACAGCGCAGGGATACGCAGTATTTT.